This record covers a single TCR beta chain. Cohorts were determined from participant-reported clinical history. Recovered Cohort 3 donors showed two negative PCRs, clearance, or symptom resolution. These data come from a study of blood T cell repertoires in COVID-19. Libraries were prepared by immunoSEQ multiplex PCR; TCRdb keeps only in-frame clonotypes and omits some of them. The sample has 200,000 to 250,000 clones, roughly four fifths seen once; the top ten hold about 15%. This CDR3 comprises 17 residues. The V gene's germline CDR1 is LGHNA and CDR2 YNFKEQ. Losses at the gene ends were 5 bases for V and 6 bases for J; bases not matched to a gene: 14.

The V and J genes are TRBV4-2 and TRBJ2-1; TRBD2 matches at 9 bases. The sample comprised PBMCs or T cells enriched from blood (not recorded which). The TCR originated in a man aged 35 to 55 who had recovered from COVID-19. This chain's CDR3 is CASSAPGRGGESNEQFF. The CDR3 DNA reads TGTGCCAGCAGCGCCCCTGGGCGGGGGGGCGAATCCAATGAGCAGTTCTTC.